The 6 T cell receptor beta chains listed next were all sequenced from one sample in a study of blood T cell repertoires in COVID-19. Only in-frame clones appear in the TCRdb table, and some are missing; sequencing was by immunoSEQ multiplex PCR. Found here are around 190,000 clones, more than 80% of them singletons; the top ten hold around 8.8%. Sequencing input: PBMCs or T cells enriched from blood (not recorded which). The source of these receptors is a man aged 35 to 55 who had recovered from COVID-19.

The V gene is TRBV19, the J gene TRBJ2-1; 13 bases are a match to TRBD2. J gave up 3 bases and V 4 bases, and 6 bases lay outside the gene matches. CDR3 length equals 17 residues. Germline V lookup: CDR1 LNHDA, CDR2 SQIVND (reference sequence). CDR3 in DNA: TGTGCCAGTAGTAAAGGGACTAGCGGGATAGGCTACAATGAGCAGTTCTTC. Protein: CASSKGTSGIGYNEQFF.

The gene calls are TRBV18 and TRBJ1-5; TRBD1 might be the D (5 bases). CDR3 length: 16 residues. The germline CDR1 and CDR2 sequences are KGHSH and LQKENI. Deletions cut 2 bases from V and 8 bases from J, with 19 bases between. Here the CDR3 reads CASSPSRAGRMEPQHF. CDR3 coding DNA: TGTGCCAGCTCACCATCCCGGGCAGGGCGCATGGAGCCCCAGCATTTT.

This chain links TRBV18 with TRBJ1-1; 8 nucleotides line up with TRBD1. The CDR3 is 15 residues long. From germline, CDR1 is KGHSH and CDR2 LQKENI. After removal of 4 bases from V and 6 bases from J, the junction contained 10 bases not matched to a gene. CDR3 DNA sequence: TGTGCCAGCTCACTCGGACAGGGTTTCAGGGCTGAAGCTTTCTTT. Its translation: CASSLGQGFRAEAFF.

V is TRBV3-1 (or the pseudogene TRBV3-2) and J is TRBJ1-1; 8 bases line up with TRBD1. From germline, CDR1 is LGHDT and CDR2 YNNKEL (reference sequence). The CDR3 totals 15 residues. V shed 4 bases, J shed 5 bases, and the junction held 9 bases outside the gene matches. The chain's CDR3 is CASSRKGQGRTEAFF. CDR3 sequence (DNA): TGTGCCAGCAGCCGCAAAGGACAGGGACGGACTGAAGCTTTCTTT.

V is TRBV19 and J is TRBJ1-1; D call uncertain. The V end lost 4 bases, the J end lost 4 bases, and 10 bases lay between the germline ends. Germline CDR1 is LNHDA and CDR2 is SQIVND (reference sequence). The CDR3 runs 13 residues. The CDR3 sequence: CASSTRHSTEAFF. The CDR3 DNA reads as TGTGCCAGTAGTACCCGACATTCCACTGAAGCTTTCTTT.

The chain employs TRBV27 and TRBJ2-7; the match to TRBD1 covers 10 bases. CDR1 is MNHEY and CDR2 is SMNVEV in the germline V gene (reference sequence). This CDR3 spans 15 amino acids. J lost 7 bases, V lost 3 bases, and 9 bases had no gene match. The CDR3 reads CASSFHDRGRWEQYF. The CDR3 DNA sequence: TGTGCCAGCAGTTTCCACGACAGGGGGCGTTGGGAGCAGTACTTC.